The 20 T cell receptor beta chains presented below share a single source sample, sequenced in a study of T cell responses to AZD1222 COVID-19 vaccine. Sequencing was performed with immunoSEQ multiplex PCR; in TCRdb, only in-frame clones are kept and a portion is missing. The sample includes around 150,000 clones, just over 90% of them seen just once. The material was peripheral blood, obtained 28 days after the second AZD1222 dose. These receptors all come from an adult who received the AZD1222 COVID-19 vaccine.

J is TRBJ1-5 and V is TRBV7-3, with D hard to call. The V and J ends lost 2 bases and 5 bases respectively, with 19 bases between them. CDR1 SGHTA and CDR2 FQGTGA come from the germline V gene. The CDR3 contains 17 residues. The CDR3 sequence: CASSLCVWTFKHQPQHF. CDR3 bases: TGTGCCAGCAGCTTATGTGTGTGGACTTTTAAGCATCAGCCCCAGCATTTT.

The genes are TRBV6-5 and TRBJ1-2, with D uncertain. The CDR3 has 11 amino acids. Per germline, CDR1 MNHEY and CDR2 SVGAGI. V shed 6 bases and J shed 8 bases, with 10 bases lying between them. CDR3 amino acids: CASRTVYGYTF. In nucleotides, the CDR3 is TGTGCCAGCAGGACGGTCTACGGCTACACCTTC.

The chain employs TRBV19 and TRBJ1-5; possible D gene TRBD1, 5 bases. The CDR3 spans 17 residues. Trimming took 5 bases from V and 0 from J, leaving 17 bases between them. The germline CDR1 and CDR2 sequences are LNHDA and SQIVND (reference sequence). The CDR3 reads CASSFPPRAYSNQPQHF. CDR3 sequence (DNA): TGTGCCAGTAGTTTCCCCCCCAGGGCCTATAGCAATCAGCCCCAGCATTTT.

The V gene is TRBV13, the J gene TRBJ2-4; 9 bases align to TRBD1. This CDR3 region has 14 residues. Germline V gene data show CDR1 as PRHDT and CDR2 as FYEKMQ (reference sequence). The V segment lost 5 bases and the J segment 11 bases; nucleotides outside the gene matches: 10. The CDR3 loop is CASSEGQGRLVQYF. The CDR3 nucleotides read TGTGCCAGCAGCGAAGGACAGGGGCGTTTGGTTCAGTACTTC.

V gene TRBV6-6 combines with J gene TRBJ1-1; D unclear. V lost 0 bases and J lost 10, with 9 bases in between. The CDR3 spans 12 residues. The germline V gene encodes CDR1 MNHNY and CDR2 SVGAGI (reference sequence). CDR3 loop: CASSYSEAVAFF. Written as DNA, the CDR3 is TGTGCCAGCAGTTACTCAGAGGCCGTAGCTTTCTTT.

V usage is TRBV18 and J usage is TRBJ2-1; D gene ambiguous. V shed 3 bases and J shed 8 bases, with 11 bases lying between them. In germline, CDR1 is KGHSH, CDR2 LQKENI. The CDR3 extends over 13 amino acids. CDR3 loop: CASSPSSVDEQFF. CDR3 nucleotides: TGTGCCAGCTCACCGTCCTCAGTGGATGAGCAGTTCTTC.

The chain couples TRBV7-2 to TRBJ2-7; no firm D call. Trimming took 0 bases from V and 2 from J, leaving 11 bases between them. The CDR3 extends over 15 amino acids. Germline V CDR1 and CDR2: SGHTA, FQGNSA. CDR3 nucleotides: TGTGCCAGCAGCTTAGCTGGGTATTCTACCTACGAGCAGTACTTC. It specifies CASSLAGYSTYEQYF. Full variable domain (remainder filled in from reference TRBV7-2 and TRBJ2-7): GAGVSQSPSNKVTEKGKDVELRCDPISGHTALYWYRQSLGQGLEFLIYFQGNSAPDKSGLPSDRFSAERTGGSVSTLTIQRTQQEDSAVYLCASSLAGYSTYEQYFGPGTRLTVT.

This clone was detected only once. The chain carries TRBV18 and TRBJ1-3; D is uncertain. This CDR3 comprises 15 residues. Germline V lookup: CDR1 KGHSH, CDR2 LQKENI. The V gene lost 4 bases and the J gene lost 0 bases, with 10 bases spanning the gap. CDR3 sequence: CASSRDPSSGNTIYF. The CDR3 coding sequence is TGTGCCAGCTCACGCGATCCCAGCTCTGGAAACACCATATATTTT.

The chain carries TRBV5-5 and TRBJ1-4, with D possibly being TRBD1 (6 bases). Germline V lookup: CDR1 SGHKS, CDR2 YYEKEE (reference sequence). Trimming took 7 bases from V and 1 from J, leaving 20 bases between them. The length of the CDR3 is 17 residues. CDR3 sequence reads: CASLKVGGGKTNEKLFF. In nucleotides, the CDR3 is TGTGCCAGCCTCAAAGTGGGGGGCGGAAAAACTAATGAAAAACTGTTTTTT.

V usage is TRBV9 and J usage is TRBJ1-6; D possibly corresponds to TRBD1 (5 bases). Germline loops: CDR1 SGDLS, CDR2 YYNGEE. The CDR3 is made up of 18 amino acids. Trimming took off 0 bases at V and 7 bases at J, with 20 bases between the two ends. This chain's CDR3 is CASSVAERKGIGNSPLHF. CDR3 coding DNA: TGTGCCAGCAGCGTAGCTGAGAGGAAGGGGATTGGAAATTCACCCCTCCACTTT. Drawing the rest from reference TRBV9 and TRBJ1-6, the complete variable domain is DSGVTQTPKHLITATGQRVTLRCSPRSGDLSVYWYQQSLDQGLQFLIQYYNGEERAKGNILERFSAQQFPDLHSELNLSSLELGDSALYFCASSVAERKGIGNSPLHFGNGTRLTVT.

The genes are TRBV11-2 and TRBJ1-3; D unresolved. The CDR3 extends over 16 amino acids. The germline V and J ends were trimmed by 2 bases and 2 bases, with 13 bases remaining between them. Per germline, CDR1 SGHAT and CDR2 FQNNGV. CDR3 bases: TGTGCCAGCAGCTTAACAGTCCGAGACACTGGAAACACCATATATTTT. Translated, it gives CASSLTVRDTGNTIYF.

DNA for the CDR3: TGTGCCAGCAGCCAGGCGGGACTAGCGGGAGAGCTTGAGCAGTTCTTC. Its translation is CASSQAGLAGELEQFF. The V gene is TRBV3-1 (or the pseudogene TRBV3-2), the J gene TRBJ2-1; 14 bases fit TRBD2. Germline trimming cut 3 bases from V and 9 bases from J; bases unmatched to any gene: 7. The length of the CDR3 is 16 residues. From germline, CDR1 is LGHDT and CDR2 YNNKEL (reference sequence).

The chain employs TRBV19 and TRBJ1-6; a possible D gene is TRBD1 (5 bases). The CDR3 covers 18 residues. Germline loops: CDR1 LNHDA, CDR2 SQIVND (reference sequence). The ends were cut back, 4 bases at V and 5 bases at J, with 21 bases in the middle. In DNA form, the CDR3 reads TGTGCCAGTAGTAGGGGCTTCGAAACAAGTGCCGATAATTCACCCCTCCACTTT. Amino acid sequence: CASSRGFETSADNSPLHF. The entire variable domain, with the rest obtained from reference TRBV19 and TRBJ1-6, is as follows: DGGITQSPKYLFRKEGQNVTLSCEQNLNHDAMYWYRQDPGQGLRLIYYSQIVNDFQKGDIAEGYSVSREKKESFPLTVTSAQKNPTAFYLCASSRGFETSADNSPLHFGNGTRLTVT.

The chain is built from TRBV9 and TRBJ2-7; no reliable D call. CDR3 length equals 14 residues. Trimming pared 0 bases from V and 2 bases from J, leaving 9 bases between. Germline CDR1 SGDLS, CDR2 YYNGEE. This CDR3 reads CASSVGAAPYEQYF. The CDR3 nucleotides are TGTGCCAGCAGCGTAGGGGCGGCCCCCTACGAGCAGTACTTC.

This chain joins TRBV24-1 and TRBJ2-3, with TRBD1 matching over 9 bases. V shed 5 bases, J shed 5 bases, and the junction held 10 bases outside the gene matches. The CDR3 spans 16 residues. From germline, CDR1 is KGHDR and CDR2 SFDVKD. The chain's CDR3 is CATSASGTGSEDTQYF. The CDR3 coding sequence is TGTGCCACCAGTGCGTCCGGGACAGGGAGTGAAGATACGCAGTATTTT.

V gene TRBV27 combines with J gene TRBJ1-6; 10 positions match TRBD1. CDR1 and CDR2 (germline): MNHEY, SMNVEV (reference sequence). V lost 2 bases and J lost 8; bases outside the gene matches: 6. This CDR3 has 16 residues. CDR3 nucleotide sequence: TGTGCCAGCAGTTTAGGAGGACAGGGGGTTTATTCACCCCTCCACTTT. This translates into CASSLGGQGVYSPLHF.

The CDR3 spells CASSYTGDNQPQHF. The DNA for the CDR3 is TGTGCCAGCAGTTACACGGGGGACAATCAGCCCCAGCATTTT. V and J are TRBV6-6 and TRBJ1-5, with D tentatively TRBD1 (5 bases). The V end lost 2 bases, the J end lost 3 bases, and 8 bases lay between the germline ends. In germline, CDR1 is MNHNY, CDR2 SVGAGI (reference sequence). This CDR3 is 14 amino acids long.

The J gene is TRBJ2-2, the V gene TRBV2, with a possible D match to TRBD2 (6 bases). Germline V CDR1 and CDR2: SNHLY, FYNNEI. V lost 7 bases to trimming and J lost 3 bases, with 15 bases between them. This CDR3 comprises 15 residues. The CDR3 bases are TGTGCCAGCAAATGGGAGGCAGAACACACCGGGGAGCTGTTTTTT. Protein sequence: CASKWEAEHTGELFF. The full variable domain, with the rest looked up from reference TRBV2 and TRBJ2-2, is EPEVTQTPSHQVTQMGQEVILRCVPISNHLYFYWYRQILGQKVEFLVSFYNNEISEKSEIFDDQFSVERPDGSNFTLKIRSTKLEDSAMYFCASKWEAEHTGELFFGEGSRLTVL.

This clone was seen once. The J gene is TRBJ1-2, the V gene TRBV9, with 12 positions matching TRBD1. The V gene end was trimmed by 4 bases and the J gene end by 7 bases; junction bases not matched to a gene: 8. The CDR3 extends over 15 amino acids. In germline, CDR1 is SGDLS, CDR2 YYNGEE. CDR3 DNA: TGTGCCAGCAGCATACAGGGGACAGGGGGCCTTGGCTACACCTTC. Translated, it gives CASSIQGTGGLGYTF.

The chain links TRBV2 to TRBJ1-4; possible D gene TRBD1, 5 bases. The germline V gene encodes CDR1 SNHLY and CDR2 FYNNEI. This CDR3 comprises 14 residues. V was pared by 7 bases and J by 8 bases, with 17 bases between. This CDR3 reads CASTPPGLREKLFF. For the CDR3, the DNA is TGTGCCAGCACCCCACCGGGACTTCGGGAAAAACTGTTTTTT.